The TCR beta chain under discussion was sequenced for a study of blood T cell repertoires in COVID-19. Looking at the study overall: COVID-19 samples from acute and convalescent phases originated in the United States, Italy and Spain.

Patients at the Seattle site were enrolled during active infection and followed longitudinally. The table came from immunoSEQ multiplex PCR; TCRdb's copy has only in-frame clones and leaves some out. The top ten clones hold over 3.5% of a sample with 300,000 to 450,000 clones, over 85% of them seen once. CDR3 length equals 17 residues. V lost 0 bases to trimming and J lost 0 bases, with 12 bases between them. Germline assignment: CDR1 LNHNV and CDR2 YYDKDF (reference sequence). This clonotype originated in an older woman with COVID-19, enrolled during active disease. The chain carries TRBV15 and TRBJ1-3; D gene unclear. Sequenced material: peripheral blood. CDR3 bases: TGTGCCACCAGCAGAGATCTGGCGGATTTCTCTGGAAACACCATATATTTT. This encodes CATSRDLADFSGNTIYF.